The present TCR beta chain was sequenced within a study of blood T cell repertoires in COVID-19. This CDR3 spans 15 amino acids. Trimming removed 2 bases from V and 4 bases from J; junction bases left unmatched: 5. Germline V lookup: CDR1 SGHNT, CDR2 YYREEE (reference sequence). Sequencing used immunoSEQ multiplex PCR; TCRdb keeps in-frame clones, though not all of them. The sample consists of about 400,000 clones, approximately 88% of them appearing once. This clonotype originated in a woman in her thirties or forties with acute COVID-19. The chain carries TRBV5-4 and TRBJ1-1, with 10 positions matching TRBD1. Sequenced material: PBMCs or T cells enriched from blood (not recorded which). Here the CDR3 reads CASSFQDRGPTEAFF. The CDR3 DNA reads as TGTGCCAGCAGCTTCCAAGACAGGGGGCCCACTGAAGCTTTCTTT.